This passage covers 25 T cell receptor beta chains from one sample sequenced in a study of CD8 T cells in Susac syndrome. cDNA came from about 0.5 to 1 ug RNA primed by random hexamers. One entry per CDR3 protein results from TCRdb running MiXCR on the immunoSEQ multiplex PCR reads. The sample lists approximately 110,000 distinct CDR3 sequences; over 85% were seen once. Sequencing was done on a sample of CD8+ T cells from PBMCs. The receptors originated from a human donor with multiple sclerosis.

The gene calls are TRBV28 and TRBJ1-2, with TRBD1 identical over 8 bases. The CDR3 length is 13 residues. Losses at the gene ends were 4 bases for V and 2 bases for J; bases not matched to a gene: 0. Germline-derived CDR1 and CDR2 are MDHEN and SYDVKM. CDR3 sequence reads: CASSWTGNYGYTF. The CDR3 DNA is TGTGCCAGCAGTTGGACAGGGAACTATGGCTACACCTTC.

In DNA, the CDR3 is TGCGCCAGCAGCTTGAGTGGGGCGAACACTGAAGCTTTCTTT. Translating gives CASSLSGANTEAFF. The genes are TRBV5-1 and TRBJ1-1; TRBD1 is a possible D gene (5 bases). The CDR3 has 14 residues. CDR1 and CDR2 from the germline V gene are SGHRS and YFSETQ. V lost 1 base to trimming and J lost 1 base, with 8 bases between them.

The rearrangement links TRBV2 to TRBJ1-4, with D tentatively TRBD1 (6 bases). The V gene's germline CDR1 is SNHLY and CDR2 FYNNEI. V lost 3 bases and J lost 7, with 18 bases in between. CDR3 length: 16 residues. CDR3 nucleotide sequence: TGTGCCAGCAGTGATGTGGGGGGACACGGGGCTGAAAAACTGTTTTTT. Its translation is CASSDVGGHGAEKLFF.

The chain has TRBV5-1 and TRBJ2-7; 8 bases are shared with TRBD1. Germline trimming cut 4 bases from V and 9 bases from J; bases unmatched to any gene: 6. The V gene's germline CDR1 is SGHRS and CDR2 YFSETQ. The CDR3 sequence is 12 residues long. The CDR3 DNA follows: TGCGCCAGCAGCCCGGACAGGGTGAGGCAGTACGTC. Amino acids: CASSPDRVRQYV.

This clonotype has just one count. The chain combines TRBV10-3 with TRBJ1-2; TRBD1 agrees at 10 bases. Germline trimming cut 5 bases from V and 3 bases from J; bases unmatched to any gene: 6. CDR1 is ENHRY, CDR2 SYGVKD, per germline. The CDR3 spans 15 residues. CDR3 coding DNA: TGTGCCATCAGTCCAGCCGGGACAGGGGACTATGGCTACACCTTC. It specifies CAISPAGTGDYGYTF.

The rearrangement joins TRBV6-6 to TRBJ2-7; TRBD1 aligns across 7 bases. J gave up 6 bases and V 6 bases, and 8 bases lay outside the gene matches. The CDR3 sequence is 13 residues long. Germline V gives CDR1 MNHNY, CDR2 SVGAGI (reference sequence). CDR3: CASSLSGTAEQYF. CDR3 DNA sequence: TGTGCCAGCAGCTTATCCGGGACAGCCGAGCAGTACTTC.

The CDR3 nucleotides are TGTGCCAGCAGTGAAGCTCGGGGCAGACACTACGAGCAGTACTTC. Its translation: CASSEARGRHYEQYF. This chain links TRBV6-1 with TRBJ2-7; perhaps D is TRBD1 or TRBD2 (5 bases each). The CDR3 totals 15 residues. V shed 0 bases and J shed 3 bases, with 12 bases lying between them. Germline V gives CDR1 MNHNS, CDR2 SASEGT.

This clonotype was picked up a small number of times. This chain uses TRBV7-9 with TRBJ2-7; 7 nucleotides agree with TRBD1. This CDR3 has 12 amino acids. The V and J ends lost 4 bases and 4 bases, in that order; junction bases with no gene match: 1. Germline V gives CDR1 SEHNR, CDR2 FQNEAQ (reference sequence). The CDR3 DNA reads TGTGCCAGCAGCTACAGGGGTTACGAGCAGTACGTC. Amino acid sequence: CASSYRGYEQYV.

The chain carries TRBV6-1 and TRBJ2-7; D may be TRBD2 (6 bases). V dropped 6 bases and J dropped 1 base, with 16 bases sitting between them. The germline V gene has CDR1 MNHNS and CDR2 SASEGT. The CDR3 extends over 15 amino acids. The CDR3 here is CASSLPRERSYEQYV. For the CDR3, the DNA is TGTGCCAGCAGCCTCCCCCGGGAGAGGTCCTACGAGCAGTACGTC.

This chain links TRBV4-2 with TRBJ2-2, with a tentative D call TRBD2 (6 bases). Between the trimmed V and J ends, which lost 4 bases and 3 bases, there was a span of 12 bases. This CDR3 contains 15 residues. The germline V gene has CDR1 LGHNA and CDR2 YNFKEQ. The CDR3 DNA is TGTGCCAGCAGCCCCCTAGCGATCCACACCGGGGAGCTGTTTTTT. It encodes CASSPLAIHTGELFF.

The genes are TRBV15 and TRBJ1-5; perhaps TRBD1 as D (5 bases). Germline CDR1 LNHNV, CDR2 YYDKDF (reference sequence). Trimming stripped 5 bases from V and 7 bases from J, with 12 bases between. The CDR3 is 13 residues long. CDR3 in amino acids: CATSSGNVQPQHF. CDR3 bases: TGTGCCACCAGCTCAGGGAACGTCCAGCCCCAGCATTTT.

The chain links TRBV29-1 to TRBJ2-7; the D gene could be TRBD1 or TRBD2 (5 bases each). The length of the CDR3 is 12 residues. The germline V gene has CDR1 SQVTM and CDR2 ANQGSEA. Trimming removed 4 bases at V and 7 bases at J, with 14 bases between. CDR3 in amino acids: CSVVDGTGEQYV. CDR3 nucleotides: TGCAGCGTTGTGGACGGGACGGGGGAGCAGTACGTC.

The V gene is TRBV11-2, the J gene TRBJ2-5; maybe TRBD2 (6 bases). This CDR3 has 15 residues. In germline, CDR1 is SGHAT, CDR2 FQNNGV. With 5 bases removed from V and 3 bases from J, the gap between germline ends came to 16 bases. This CDR3 is CASSAPGLGEETQYF. CDR3 nucleotides: TGTGCCAGCAGCGCTCCGGGACTGGGGGAAGAGACCCAGTACTTC.

The chain has TRBV12-3 or TRBV12-4 and TRBJ2-5, with D perhaps matching TRBD2 (5 bases). V dropped 8 bases and J dropped 3 bases, with 13 bases sitting between them. The CDR3 sequence is 13 residues long. The CDR3 sequence: CASGVTNKETQYF. The CDR3 coding sequence is TGTGCCAGCGGGGTGACTAACAAAGAGACCCAGTACTTC.

The rearrangement links TRBV4-1 to TRBJ2-4, with unresolved D. The CDR3 spans 11 residues. Germline lookup yields CDR1 MGHRA and CDR2 YSYEKL. The V and J ends lost 1 base and 9 bases respectively, with 4 bases between them. The CDR3 loop reads CASSQGGIQYF. The CDR3 DNA reads as TGCGCCAGCAGCCAAGGTGGCATTCAGTACTTC.

CDR3 sequence (DNA): TGTGCCAGCAGTTTTGGGACAGGGGATCTTTACGAGCAGTACGTC. As protein: CASSFGTGDLYEQYV. This chain connects TRBV6-6 to TRBJ2-7; 10 nucleotides match TRBD1. Germline assignment: CDR1 MNHNY and CDR2 SVGAGI (reference sequence). This CDR3 spans 15 amino acids. The V gene end was trimmed by 4 bases and the J gene end by 4 bases; junction bases not matched to a gene: 7.

This sequence joins TRBV27 and TRBJ1-2; perhaps TRBD1 as D (5 bases). With 6 bases removed from V and 4 bases from J, the gap between germline ends came to 9 bases. The germline V gene has CDR1 MNHEY and CDR2 SMNVEV (reference sequence). This CDR3 comprises 12 residues. The CDR3 region is CASSGGSYGYTF. The DNA of the CDR3 is TGTGCCAGCAGCGGGGGGAGCTATGGCTACACCTTC.

This clonotype occurred once. The V and J genes are TRBV9 and TRBJ1-3; 7 bases map to TRBD1. V lost 4 bases, J lost 4 bases, and 5 bases stayed unmatched. The germline V gene encodes CDR1 SGDLS and CDR2 YYNGEE. The CDR3 is made up of 14 amino acids. The CDR3 nucleotides are TGTGCCAGCAGCCCTACAGGGGTAGGAAACACCATATATTTT. Its protein product is CASSPTGVGNTIYF.

The chain joins TRBV20-1 to TRBJ2-1; 10 bases align to TRBD2. The CDR3 sequence is 15 residues long. Germline V gene lookup returns CDR1 DFQATT and CDR2 SNEGSKA (reference sequence). V gave up 1 base and J gave up 4 bases; unmatched junction bases: 4. The CDR3 bases are TGCAGTGCTAGAGGGACTAGCGGTGTATACAATGAGCAGTTCTTC. Residues: CSARGTSGVYNEQFF.

V usage is TRBV4-1 and J usage is TRBJ2-7; D is uncertain. Between the trimmed V and J ends, which lost 0 bases and 3 bases, there was a span of 9 bases. Per the germline V gene, CDR1 is MGHRA and CDR2 is YSYEKL. CDR3 length equals 14 residues. As DNA, the CDR3 is TGCGCCAGCAGCCAAGACCGGTATCGCTACGAGCAGTACTTC. It encodes CASSQDRYRYEQYF.

The chain links TRBV6-2 or TRBV6-3 to TRBJ2-5; no firm D call. V lost 2 bases and J 3 bases, leaving 4 bases between the germline ends. Germline CDR1 and CDR2: MNHEY and SVGEGT. The CDR3 totals 12 residues. The CDR3 protein is CASSYPKETQYF. CDR3 nucleotides: TGTGCCAGCAGTTACCCCAAAGAGACCCAGTACTTC.

The V call is TRBV6-5, the J call TRBJ1-1; 7 bases agree with TRBD1. The J segment lost 2 bases and the V segment lost 6 bases, leaving 6 bases of the junction unmatched. The CDR3 covers 14 residues. Germline CDR1 MNHEY, CDR2 SVGAGI. The CDR3 DNA is TGTGCCAGCAGCTTGGGACAGTTTAACACTGAAGCTTTCTTT. It yields the protein CASSLGQFNTEAFF.

The chain's CDR3 is CASSFPNEQFF. The CDR3 DNA sequence: TGTGCCAGCAGCTTCCCCAATGAGCAGTTCTTC. The rearrangement links TRBV7-9 to TRBJ2-1, with D unclear. Looked up from germline, CDR1 is SEHNR and CDR2 is FQNEAQ (reference sequence). This CDR3 has 11 amino acids. Trimming shortened V by 3 bases and J by 6 bases, and 3 bases separated the two germline ends.

This chain joins TRBV6-7 and TRBJ2-1; TRBD2 matches at 11 bases. TRBV6-7 qualifies as an ORF whose function is uncertain. The CDR3 runs 15 residues. V lost 2 bases to trimming and J lost 6 bases; unmatched junction nucleotides: 3. In nucleotides, the CDR3 is TGTGCCAGCAGTTACGGGACTAGCGGCGTCAATGAGCAGTTCTTC. This codes for CASSYGTSGVNEQFF.

The V gene is TRBV27, the J gene TRBJ1-2; no firm D call. Looked up from germline, CDR1 is MNHEY and CDR2 is SMNVEV (reference sequence). V was shortened by 0 bases and J by 6 bases, with 8 bases between the two germline ends. The length of the CDR3 is 13 residues. This CDR3 reads CASSLSRGNGYTF. The CDR3 DNA reads TGTGCCAGCAGTTTATCCCGGGGTAATGGCTACACCTTC.